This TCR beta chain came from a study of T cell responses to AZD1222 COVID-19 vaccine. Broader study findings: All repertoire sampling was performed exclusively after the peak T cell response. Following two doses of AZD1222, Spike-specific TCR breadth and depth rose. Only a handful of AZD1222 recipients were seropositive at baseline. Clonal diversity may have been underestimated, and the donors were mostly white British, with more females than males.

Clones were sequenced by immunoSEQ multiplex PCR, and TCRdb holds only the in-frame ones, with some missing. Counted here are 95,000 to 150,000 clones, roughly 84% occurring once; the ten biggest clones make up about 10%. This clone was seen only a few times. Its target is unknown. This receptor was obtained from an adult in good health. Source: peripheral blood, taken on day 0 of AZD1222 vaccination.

The CDR3: CASSRIQGRLAFF. The DNA of the CDR3 is TGTGCCAGCAGCCGCATACAGGGTCGATTAGCTTTCTTT. The chain couples TRBV6-5 to TRBJ1-1, with TRBD1 as a possible D gene (6 bases). CDR3 length: 13 residues. Germline V gene data show CDR1 as MNHEY and CDR2 as SVGAGI. V was pared by 6 bases and J by 10 bases, with 18 bases between.